This T cell receptor beta chain originates from a study of blood T cell repertoires in COVID-19. Study in general: Samples taken during acute and convalescent COVID-19 were collected in the United States, Italy and Spain.

Clones were read by immunoSEQ multiplex PCR, and TCRdb kept only the in-frame ones, dropping some. Of approximately 500,000 clones listed, approximately 83% were seen once; the top ten hold roughly 3.1%. The CDR3 covers 16 residues. Germline CDR1 and CDR2: MDHEN and SYDVKM. The trim removed 4 bases at V and 3 bases at J, leaving 6 bases unmatched. V usage is TRBV28 and J usage is TRBJ2-2; TRBD1 agrees at 9 bases. Material: peripheral blood. The source is a human donor in a cohort sampled during active COVID-19. The CDR3 loop reads CASSSPGQGYTGELFF. DNA of the CDR3: TGTGCCAGCAGTTCCCCAGGACAGGGGTACACCGGGGAGCTGTTTTTT.